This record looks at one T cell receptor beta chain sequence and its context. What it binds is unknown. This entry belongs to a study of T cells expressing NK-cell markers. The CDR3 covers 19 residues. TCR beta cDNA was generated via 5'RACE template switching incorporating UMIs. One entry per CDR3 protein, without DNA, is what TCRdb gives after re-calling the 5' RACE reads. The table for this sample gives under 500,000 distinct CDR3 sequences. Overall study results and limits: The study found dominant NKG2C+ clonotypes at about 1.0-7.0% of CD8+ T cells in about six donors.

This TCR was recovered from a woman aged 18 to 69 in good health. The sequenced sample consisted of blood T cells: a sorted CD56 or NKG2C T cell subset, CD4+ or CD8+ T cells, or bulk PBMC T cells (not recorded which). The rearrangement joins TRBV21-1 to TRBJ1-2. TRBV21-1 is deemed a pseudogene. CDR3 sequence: CASSKALLGPGKSFYGYTF.